The 30 T cell receptor beta chains below all came from one sample that was sequenced in a study of blood T cells in healthy people across ages. The use of a sample-barcoded 5' primer and a J-beta primer mix characterized a second PCR of about 6 to 11 cycles. TCRdb used MiXCR to reprocess the 5' RACE reads, holding one entry per CDR3 protein. The sample lists 700,000 to 850,000 distinct CDR3 sequences; about 34% were seen once. The specimen was blood. The receptors originated from a man between 18 and 29 years old in good health.

This clonotype was seen only a few times. This chain joins TRBV10-3 and TRBJ1-4; tentative D call: TRBD1 (6 bases). CDR1 is ENHRY, CDR2 SYGVKD, per germline. The V end was cut by 5 bases, the J end by 1 base, with 29 bases between. This CDR3 is 21 amino acids long. The CDR3 protein is CAISSTGGQIKGRGTNEKLFF. CDR3 nucleotide sequence: TGTGCCATCAGTTCAACTGGGGGGCAGATAAAGGGTAGGGGAACTAATGAAAAACTGTTTTTT.

This chain joins TRBV20-1 and TRBJ2-3; 8 positions match TRBD2. This CDR3 has 14 amino acids. CDR1 and CDR2 (germline): DFQATT, SNEGSKA (reference sequence). V was pared by 5 bases and J by 2 bases, with 6 bases of the junction left unmatched. DNA for the CDR3: TGCAGTGCTCGGCCGGGGGGGGCCACAGATACGCAGTATTTT. Protein product: CSARPGGATDTQYF.

The sample holds a few counts of this clonotype. The chain employs TRBV7-2 and TRBJ2-5, with unresolved D. This CDR3 comprises 14 residues. CDR1 and CDR2 from the germline V gene are SGHTA and FQGNSA. V was cut by 5 bases and J by 3 bases, with 13 bases left in between. This CDR3 reads CASSPRTRKETQYF. The CDR3 DNA reads as TGTGCCAGCAGCCCCCGGACCAGAAAAGAGACCCAGTACTTC.

This clonotype occurred many times. This chain uses TRBV7-9 with TRBJ1-2; the D gene is possibly TRBD1 (5 bases). Trimming pared 5 bases from V and 2 bases from J, leaving 18 bases between. The CDR3 length is 16 residues. From germline, CDR1 is SEHNR and CDR2 FQNEAQ (reference sequence). DNA of the CDR3: TGTGCCAGCAGCGATTTCTTGGGACCCTTGAACTATGGCTACACCTTC. It yields the protein CASSDFLGPLNYGYTF. The full variable domain, its missing parts supplied by reference TRBV7-9 and TRBJ1-2, is DTGVSQNPRHKITKRGQNVTFRCDPISEHNRLYWYRQTLGQGPEFLTYFQNEAQLEKSRLLSDRFSAERPKGSFSTLEIQRTEQGDSAMYLCASSDFLGPLNYGYTFGSGTRLTVV.

V and J are TRBV20-1 and TRBJ1-2, with D hard to call. This CDR3 has 14 amino acids. Germline-derived CDR1 and CDR2 are DFQATT and SNEGSKA (reference sequence). Between the trimmed V and J ends, which lost 2 bases and 0 bases, there was a span of 10 bases. The CDR3 spells CSARSPEANYGYTF. CDR3 DNA: TGCAGTGCTAGATCGCCCGAAGCTAACTATGGCTACACCTTC.

The V call is TRBV3-1, the J call TRBJ2-1, with D maybe TRBD1 (6 bases). CDR3 length: 21 residues. With 4 bases removed from V and 0 bases from J, the gap between germline ends came to 28 bases. Germline V gives CDR1 LGHDT, CDR2 YNNKEL (reference sequence). In DNA form, the CDR3 reads TGTGCCAGCAGCCGGATAAGTGGGGGCGAGGGGTCCCCGTCCTCCTACAATGAGCAGTTCTTC. Its protein product is CASSRISGGEGSPSSYNEQFF.

The rearrangement joins TRBV5-5 to TRBJ1-5; D gene ambiguous. Germline V gene lookup returns CDR1 SGHKS and CDR2 YYEKEE (reference sequence). The CDR3 length is 14 residues. Trimming removed 4 bases at V and 7 bases at J, with 15 bases between. The CDR3 loop is CASSMAGLGQPQHF. For the CDR3, the DNA is TGTGCCAGCAGCATGGCGGGGTTAGGACAGCCCCAGCATTTT.

This chain connects TRBV28 to TRBJ2-3, with TRBD1 matching 8 bases. V shed 11 bases, J shed 3 bases, and the junction held 13 bases outside the gene matches. CDR1 MDHEN and CDR2 SYDVKM come from the germline V gene. This CDR3 region has 15 residues. Written as DNA, the CDR3 is TGTGCCGGCAACCCCGCAGGGGGCGAAACAGATACGCAGTATTTT. Encoded protein: CAGNPAGGETDTQYF.

This rearrangement joins TRBV29-1 to TRBJ1-1, with unresolved D. V gave up 3 bases and J gave up 1 base, with 18 bases separating them. The germline gives CDR1 SQVTM, CDR2 ANQGSEA. The CDR3 loop spans 16 amino acids. The CDR3 reads CSVDSINGGGNTEAFF. The CDR3 DNA follows: TGCAGCGTTGATAGCATCAACGGTGGTGGGAACACTGAAGCTTTCTTT.

In its sample, this clonotype was seen a few times. The J gene is TRBJ1-5, the V gene TRBV9, with 7 bases lining up with TRBD1. With 3 bases clipped from V and 2 bases from J, the junction kept 8 bases outside the gene matches. CDR3 length equals 16 residues. Looked up from germline, CDR1 is SGDLS and CDR2 is YYNGEE. The CDR3 protein is CASSGGGDRGNQPQHF. The DNA for the CDR3 is TGTGCCAGCAGCGGGGGGGGAGACAGGGGCAATCAGCCCCAGCATTTT. The full variable domain, with the rest looked up from reference TRBV9 and TRBJ1-5, is DSGVTQTPKHLITATGQRVTLRCSPRSGDLSVYWYQQSLDQGLQFLIQYYNGEERAKGNILERFSAQQFPDLHSELNLSSLELGDSALYFCASSGGGDRGNQPQHFGDGTRLSIL.

The chain recombines TRBV7-3 with TRBJ2-3; D call uncertain. V lost 5 bases, J lost 0 bases, and 12 bases lay in between. Germline CDR1 and CDR2: SGHTA and FQGTGA. There are 15 residues in the CDR3. CDR3 sequence: CASSQTWYSTDTQYF. CDR3 sequence (DNA): TGTGCCAGCAGCCAAACATGGTACAGCACAGATACGCAGTATTTT.

The V call is TRBV9, the J call TRBJ2-3, with D possibly matching TRBD2 (7 bases). The CDR3 has 18 amino acids. Germline CDR1 SGDLS, CDR2 YYNGEE. Between the trimmed V and J ends, which lost 0 bases and 0 bases, there was a span of 17 bases. CDR3 residues: CASSVGGGAERSTDTQYF. CDR3 nucleotide sequence: TGTGCCAGCAGCGTAGGTGGGGGGGCCGAGAGGAGCACAGATACGCAGTATTTT.

This clonotype was counted many times. The V and J genes are TRBV9 and TRBJ2-5, with D possibly TRBD1 on 6 matching bases. CDR1 is SGDLS and CDR2 is YYNGEE in the germline V gene. This CDR3 is built from 16 residues. Trimming removed 0 bases at V and 5 bases at J, with 17 bases between. CDR3 amino acids: CASSVVSGRGIETQYF. CDR3 bases: TGTGCCAGCAGCGTAGTCTCGGGCAGGGGAATCGAGACCCAGTACTTC.

This clonotype was seen ten or more times. The CDR3 DNA reads TGTGCCAGCAGTTTAGTTACAGGGGAAGGGTACGAGCAGTACTTC. It yields the protein CASSLVTGEGYEQYF. The chain couples TRBV12-3 or TRBV12-4 to TRBJ2-7; 7 nucleotides agree with TRBD1. Trimming at V came to 1 base and at J to 4 bases, leaving 7 bases not matched to a gene. The CDR3 length is 15 residues.

This clonotype came up a few times. J is TRBJ2-3 and V is TRBV7-8; 9 bases match TRBD2. The CDR3 extends over 17 amino acids. Germline V gene lookup returns CDR1 SGHVS and CDR2 FQNEAQ. J was trimmed by 5 bases and V by 1 base; bases with no gene match: 10. CDR3 bases: TGTGCCAGCAGCTTAGGTAGCCTGCGGGGGGGCATAGATACGCAGTATTTT. Its protein is CASSLGSLRGGIDTQYF. The full variable domain, with the rest looked up from reference TRBV7-8 and TRBJ2-3, is GAGVSQSPRYKVAKRGQDVALRCDPISGHVSLFWYQQALGQGPEFLTYFQNEAQLDKSGLPSDRFFAERPEGSVSTLKIQRTQQEDSAVYLCASSLGSLRGGIDTQYFGPGTRLTVL.

The chain couples TRBV7-2 to TRBJ2-7, with unresolved D. The CDR3 has 14 amino acids. V lost 4 bases, J lost 3 bases, and 13 bases lay in between. Looked up from germline, CDR1 is SGHTA and CDR2 is FQGNSA. The CDR3 coding sequence is TGTGCCAGCAGCTCACCAACACGCCACTACGAGCAGTACTTC. Its protein is CASSSPTRHYEQYF.

The V gene is TRBV12-3 or TRBV12-4, the J gene TRBJ1-2; 8 nucleotides align to TRBD1. The CDR3 is made up of 14 amino acids. V lost 8 bases and J lost 6; bases outside the gene matches: 11. Here the CDR3 DNA reads TGTGCCAGCGATGCGGGCCAGGGGGCAGATGGCTACACCTTC. This sequence encodes CASDAGQGADGYTF.

This clonotype is a singleton in its sample. V gene TRBV9 combines with J gene TRBJ2-7; 11 bases are shared with TRBD2. This CDR3 has 14 residues. Trimming took 4 bases from V and 7 from J; bases not matched to a gene: 7. Germline CDR1 SGDLS, CDR2 YYNGEE. As DNA, the CDR3 is TGTGCCAGCAGCTCGGGGACTAGCGGCAATGAGCAGTACTTC. This gives the protein CASSSGTSGNEQYF.

V gene TRBV12-3 or TRBV12-4 combines with J gene TRBJ1-2; 10 bases are shared with TRBD1. The CDR3 is 16 amino acids. J gave up 11 bases and V 3 bases, and 15 bases lay outside the gene matches. The CDR3 DNA is TGTGCCAGCAGTTTGAGCTTTTTGGGGACAGGGGATCTATACACCTTC. Translating gives CASSLSFLGTGDLYTF.

On this clonotype itself: One base away lies a much larger clone, so this may be a sequencing read error. The rearrangement links TRBV29-1 to TRBJ2-1; 10 bases agree with TRBD1. J was trimmed by 12 bases and V by 5 bases; bases with no gene match: 7. The CDR3 has 12 amino acids. The germline V gene encodes CDR1 SQVTM and CDR2 ANQGSEA. The CDR3 DNA sequence: TGCAGCGTTCGGACAGGGGGTCAAGTGCAGTTCTTC. Its translation is CSVRTGGQVQFF.

V gene TRBV27 combines with J gene TRBJ2-4; weak D call: TRBD1 (6 bases). Germline values: CDR1 MNHEY, CDR2 SMNVEV (reference sequence). The CDR3 is made up of 14 amino acids. The germline V and J ends were trimmed by 6 bases and 4 bases, with 13 bases remaining between them. For the CDR3, the DNA is TGTGCCAGCAGGACACAGGGAATTAAAAACATTCAGTACTTC. Its protein is CASRTQGIKNIQYF.

This clonotype appeared many times. The chain employs TRBV29-1 and TRBJ1-5; D remains ambiguous. The V end lost 0 bases, the J end lost 5 bases, and 5 bases lay between the germline ends. The germline CDR1 and CDR2 sequences are SQVTM and ANQGSEA. This CDR3 spans 12 amino acids. CDR3 sequence (DNA): TGCAGCGTTGAAGATGCAGATCAGCCCCAGCATTTT. It yields the protein CSVEDADQPQHF. The whole variable domain, remainder taken from reference TRBV29-1 and TRBJ1-5, is SAVISQKPSRDICQRGTSLTIQCQVDSQVTMMFWYRQQPGQSLTLIATANQGSEATYESGFVIDKFPISRPNLTFSTLTVSNMSPEDSSIYLCSVEDADQPQHFGDGTRLSIL.

The chain recombines TRBV15 with TRBJ1-1; the D gene is possibly TRBD1 (6 bases). Deletions cut 0 bases from V and 2 bases from J, with 10 bases between. Germline CDR1 is LNHNV and CDR2 is YYDKDF (reference sequence). There are 15 residues in the CDR3. The DNA of the CDR3 is TGTGCCACCAGCAGAGATAGGGGGGCTAACACTGAAGCTTTCTTT. Translating it yields CATSRDRGANTEAFF. The full variable domain, with the rest looked up from reference TRBV15 and TRBJ1-1, is DAMVIQNPRYQVTQFGKPVTLSCSQTLNHNVMYWYQQKSSQAPKLLFHYYDKDFNNEADTPDNFQSRRPNTSFCFLDIRSPGLGDTAMYLCATSRDRGANTEAFFGQGTRLTVV.

This clonotype was recorded a few times. The gene calls are TRBV10-3 and TRBJ1-2; no firm D call. Germline CDR1 and CDR2: ENHRY and SYGVKD. The CDR3 runs to 14 residues. Trimming pared 2 bases from V and 7 bases from J, leaving 14 bases between. This CDR3 is CAISEAREGSGYTF. In DNA form, the CDR3 reads TGTGCCATCAGTGAGGCGAGGGAGGGAAGTGGCTACACCTTC.

This clonotype was seen only a few times. The rearrangement joins TRBV15 to TRBJ2-5; D remains unclear. The germline V gene has CDR1 LNHNV and CDR2 YYDKDF (reference sequence). The CDR3 covers 13 residues. V dropped 5 bases and J dropped 11 bases, with 18 bases sitting between them. Written as DNA, the CDR3 is TGTGCCACCAGCGAGGACGGGCCCAATGAGCAGTACTTC. Residues: CATSEDGPNEQYF.

This clonotype has only a few counts. The chain couples TRBV5-1 to TRBJ2-2; D could derive from TRBD1 or TRBD2 (5 bases each). V gave up 0 bases and J gave up 3 bases, with 15 bases separating them. There are 17 residues in the CDR3. The germline gives CDR1 SGHRS, CDR2 YFSETQ. This chain's CDR3 is CASSLGSQGRHTGELFF. CDR3 DNA sequence: TGCGCCAGCAGCTTGGGCAGCCAGGGACGACACACCGGGGAGCTGTTTTTT.

The chain employs TRBV12-3 or TRBV12-4 and TRBJ1-3, with D uncertain. The CDR3 covers 15 residues. The V gene lost 2 bases and the J gene lost 8 bases, with 16 bases spanning the gap. The CDR3 DNA follows: TGTGCCAGCAGTTTATCGTCAGGATACGGCCACACCATATATTTT. It codes for CASSLSSGYGHTIYF.

This chain connects TRBV12-3 or TRBV12-4 to TRBJ1-2; TRBD1 is a possible D gene (6 bases). Trimming shortened V by 6 bases and J by 11 bases, and 16 bases separated the two germline ends. The CDR3 consists of 12 residues. The CDR3 nucleotides read TGTGCCAGCAGCTGGGGGGCCGAAGGGTACACCTTC. It specifies CASSWGAEGYTF.

This rearrangement joins TRBV24-1 to TRBJ1-1; D call uncertain. Germline CDR1 is KGHDR and CDR2 is SFDVKD. The CDR3 loop spans 11 amino acids. V lost 9 bases and J lost 11, with 15 bases in between. This chain's CDR3 is CATAEGVWAFF. The CDR3 DNA reads TGTGCCACCGCGGAGGGTGTGTGGGCTTTCTTT.

This chain links TRBV20-1 with TRBJ2-1; D remains unclear. Germline-derived CDR1 and CDR2 are DFQATT and SNEGSKA (reference sequence). V lost 0 bases and J 9 bases, leaving 18 bases between the germline ends. The CDR3 covers 15 residues. CDR3 DNA: TGCAGTGCTAGAGAACTACTTAGGTCTTCTAGTGAGCAGTTCTTC. Translation gives CSARELLRSSSEQFF.